This T cell receptor (beta chain) was recovered during a study of blood T cell repertoires in COVID-19. Repertoires were generated with immunoSEQ multiplex PCR, while TCRdb's copy carries only in-frame clones and drops some. The sample comprises over 150,000 clones, roughly 80% of which are singletons, and 7% to 10% rests with the top ten. Specimen: peripheral blood. The sequence derives from a man in his fifties or sixties with acute or convalescent COVID-19.

The CDR3: CASSLSVRGGSGYGYTF. CDR3 coding DNA: TGCGCCAGCAGCTTGTCCGTCCGCGGGGGCTCGGGCTATGGCTACACCTTC. This chain connects TRBV5-1 to TRBJ1-2; perhaps TRBD1 as D (6 bases). V was shortened by 1 base and J by 4 bases, with 20 bases between the two germline ends. The CDR3 runs 17 residues. Per germline, CDR1 SGHRS and CDR2 YFSETQ. Filled out from reference TRBV5-1 and TRBJ1-2, the complete variable domain reads KAGVTQTPRYLIKTRGQQVTLSCSPISGHRSVSWYQQTPGQGLQFLFEYFSETQRNKGNFPGRFSGRQFSNSRSEMNVSTLELGDSALYLCASSLSVRGGSGYGYTFGSGTRLTVV.